These T cell receptor beta chains were read from a single sample in a study of Ad26.COV2.S vaccination and SARS-CoV-2 variants. Sequencing used immunoSEQ multiplex PCR; TCRdb keeps in-frame clones, though not all of them. The sample shows fewer than 400,000 clones, 70% to 90% of them seen only once. Sequencing was performed on peripheral blood, taken in a trial of Ad26.COV2.S vaccine versus placebo. Source of these receptors: a person aged 18-60 years who received the Ad26.COV2.S COVID-19 vaccine or a placebo. The CDR3 runs from the conserved cysteine through the conserved F or W. D genes are given only for firm matches. Clone size is not always given. Where it is, it says once, few, many or a class for expanded clones.

CDR3 length	V gene	J gene	clone size	D gene	CDR3 DNA	CDR3 protein
14	TRBV9	TRBJ1-2	few	TRBD1	TGTGCCAGCAGCGTAGTATCAGGGGGCTATGGCTACACCTTC	CASSVVSGGYGYTF
15	TRBV19	TRBJ2-2	-	-	TGTGCCAGTAGTAAGGAGGGGGCGGGGACCGGGGAGCTGTTTTTT	CASSKEGAGTGELFF
13	TRBV2	TRBJ1-2	once	-	TGTGCCAGCAGTGAAGGTGTGGCTGATGGCTACACCTTC	CASSEGVADGYTF
20	TRBV10-3	TRBJ2-1	-	TRBD2	TGTGCCATCAGTGAGTCAATTGGGACTAGCGGGAGGAGCTCCTACAATGAGCAGTTCTTC	CAISESIGTSGRSSYNEQFF
16	TRBV11-2	TRBJ2-2	-	-	TGTGCCAGCAGCTTAGTTACTGGGTTGAACACCGGGGAGCTGTTTTTT	CASSLVTGLNTGELFF
14	TRBV19	TRBJ1-2	-	TRBD1	TGTGCCAGTAGTCCAGGGGGGGAAGGACTGGAATACACCTTC	CASSPGGEGLEYTF
13	TRBV12-3/TRBV12-4	TRBJ2-7	-	-	TGTGCCAGCAGCAAAAACAGGGTCTACGAGCAGTACTTC	CASSKNRVYEQYF
13	TRBV30	TRBJ2-7	-	-	TGTGCCTGGACGGTTGGCCTCTCCGACGAGCAGTACTTC	CAWTVGLSDEQYF
11	TRBV12-3/TRBV12-4	TRBJ2-2	-	TRBD1	TGTGCCAGTCAGGGGGCCGGGGAGCTGTTTTTT	CASQGAGELFF
13	TRBV3-1/TRBV3-2	TRBJ2-1	-	-	TGTGCCAGCAGCCAACATGAGGGGGGTGAGCAGTTCTTC	CASSQHEGGEQFF
15	TRBV6-5	TRBJ1-6	-	TRBD1	TGTGCCAGCAGTTACGGCCCGACAGGGGGTTCACCCCTCCACTTT	CASSYGPTGGSPLHF
15	TRBV9	TRBJ1-2	-	-	TGTGCCAGCAGCGTAGCTCAGGGGCTCCGCTATGGCTACACCTTC	CASSVAQGLRYGYTF
15	TRBV15	TRBJ1-2	-	-	TGTGCCACCAGCAGTGGGATGGGACCTATGGTAGGCTACACCTTC	CATSSGMGPMVGYTF
14	TRBV5-1	TRBJ1-1	-	TRBD1	TGCGCCAGCAGGATGACAGGGGGCTTCCCTGAAGCTTTCTTT	CASRMTGGFPEAFF
13	TRBV5-1	TRBJ1-2	-	-	TGCGCCTCAGCAGTGGGTCAAGGCTATGGCTACACCTTC	CASAVGQGYGYTF
13	TRBV28	TRBJ1-5	-	-	TGTGCCAGCAGGACGGGAGTTGGTCAGCCCCAGCATTTT	CASRTGVGQPQHF
15	TRBV6-1	TRBJ2-7	-	-	TGTGCCAGCAGTGAAGGAAGCGCGCCCCTCTACGAGCAGTACTTC	CASSEGSAPLYEQYF
12	TRBV12-3/TRBV12-4	TRBJ1-1	-	-	TGTGCCAGCAGTGGGGCCGACTCTGAAGCTTTCTTT	CASSGADSEAFF
14	TRBV4-1	TRBJ2-5	once	-	TGCGCCAGCAGCCAAATTGTGATGGTAGAGACCCAGTACTTC	CASSQIVMVETQYF
20	TRBV28	TRBJ2-1	-	TRBD2	TGTGCCAGCAGTTTACTTCCCGGGACCGCCGGGACTAGCGGGAGGGACGAGCAGTTCTTC	CASSLLPGTAGTSGRDEQFF
20	TRBV3-1/TRBV3-2	TRBJ2-6	-	-	TGTGCCAGCAGCCAAGATCGCCCTGCGGCGCGAAGCTCTGGGGCCAACGTCCTGACTTTC	CASSQDRPAARSSGANVLTF
13	TRBV30	TRBJ2-3	-	-	TGTGCCTGGAGTCAGGGCCATCTCGATACGCAGTATTTT	CAWSQGHLDTQYF
15	TRBV18	TRBJ2-2	-	TRBD1	TGTGCCAGCTCACAAAACAGGGGAATCAGCGGGGAGCTGTTTTTT	CASSQNRGISGELFF
15	TRBV9	TRBJ2-5	-	TRBD2	TGTGCCAGCAGCGTAGACGCTAGCGGGAGTGAGACCCAGTACTTC	CASSVDASGSETQYF
12	TRBV7-6	TRBJ2-7	-	-	TGTGCCAGCAGCTCCTACAGCTACGAGCAGTACTTC	CASSSYSYEQYF
12	TRBV7-9	TRBJ2-5	-	-	TGTGCCAGCAGCGGGGTTGCGGAGACCCAGTACTTC	CASSGVAETQYF
16	TRBV28	TRBJ1-5	-	-	TGTGCCAGCTACTCCCCTGGGGCAGGTGGTCGTCAGCCCCAGCATTTT	CASYSPGAGGRQPQHF
21	TRBV18	TRBJ2-4	-	TRBD2	TGTGCCAGCTCACCACTGGCACTAGCGGGAGTCCCTCCGGGCCTCAAAAACATTCAGTACTTC	CASSPLALAGVPPGLKNIQYF
16	TRBV4-3	TRBJ1-2	-	-	TGCGCCAGCAGCCAAGAAGAAGGACAAGCTAACTATGGCTACACCTTC	CASSQEEGQANYGYTF
14	TRBV30	TRBJ2-1	-	-	TGTGCCTGGGACTTACAGGGAGGGGGCAATGAGCAGTTCTTC	CAWDLQGGGNEQFF
15	TRBV5-1	TRBJ1-1	-	TRBD1	TGCGCCAGCAGCTTGGGCCACAGGGGGGGCACTGAAGCTTTCTTT	CASSLGHRGGTEAFF
18	TRBV3-1/TRBV3-2	TRBJ1-3	-	-	TGTGCCAGCATCCAATCAGGAAATCCGGGACGGATTCGGGACACCATATATTTT	CASIQSGNPGRIRDTIYF
15	TRBV6-1	TRBJ2-2	-	-	TGTGCCAGCAGTGAGGACTGGGGTCCCACCGGGGAGCTGTTTTTT	CASSEDWGPTGELFF
13	TRBV20-1	TRBJ1-2	-	-	TGCAGTGCTAGTTTCAAGGGCGCGGATGGCTACACCTTC	CSASFKGADGYTF
14	TRBV6-6	TRBJ2-7	-	TRBD2	TGTGCCAGCAGTAAACGGGAGGGCCTATACGAGCAGTACTTC	CASSKREGLYEQYF
15	TRBV9	TRBJ2-3	-	-	TGTGCCAGCAGCGTAGCGGGAGTGGGCACAGATACGCAGTATTTT	CASSVAGVGTDTQYF
17	TRBV3-1/TRBV3-2	TRBJ2-7	-	TRBD1	TGTGCCAGCAGTCACCTCAGAACAGGGGGCTTGGTTGGCGAGCAGTACTTC	CASSHLRTGGLVGEQYF
15	TRBV6-5	TRBJ2-1	-	-	TGTGCCAGCAGTTACGAAGCGGTTACGGGCAATGAGCAGTTCTTC	CASSYEAVTGNEQFF
12	TRBV5-6	TRBJ2-5	-	-	TGTGCCAGCAGCCGCGTTGGGGAGACCCAGTACTTC	CASSRVGETQYF
15	TRBV10-3	TRBJ2-3	-	TRBD2	TGTGCCATCAGTGAGTCGCTAGCGGGAGCAGATACGCAGTATTTT	CAISESLAGADTQYF
16	TRBV5-6	TRBJ2-3	-	TRBD2	TGTGCCAGCAGCTTGGTCGGACTAGCGGGTGCAGATACGCAGTATTTT	CASSLVGLAGADTQYF
14	TRBV9	TRBJ1-4	-	-	TGTGCCAGCAGCGTTTCGGGGCGGGAAGAAAAACTGTTTTTT	CASSVSGREEKLFF
14	TRBV28	TRBJ1-6	-	TRBD1	TGTGCCAGCAGCCCCGGACAGGGGCATTCACCCCTCCACTTT	CASSPGQGHSPLHF
14	TRBV11-3	TRBJ1-2	-	-	TGTGCCAGCAGCTTAACGACGGATAACTATGGCTACACCTTC	CASSLTTDNYGYTF